This T cell receptor beta chain was documented in a study of cytomegalovirus exposure and HLA in healthy donors. The PCR ran on 60 Vbeta and 13 Jbeta primers. Original data processing: There were around 78 million unique TCR beta chains by a later count, and approximately 11 million of them were shared. The repertoire was sequenced with immunoSEQ multiplex PCR; TCRdb's copy has only in-frame clones and lacks some. V, J and clone size were drawn from that table, and D and trimming were deduced from the DNA. The sample consists of over 200,000 clones, 85% of them appearing once. Trimming stripped 0 bases from V and 3 bases from J, with 10 bases between. The CDR3 has 15 residues. The germline V gene has CDR1 LNHDA and CDR2 SQIVND (reference sequence). Notes on the study in general: A missense DCLRE1C variant was associated with V- and J-gene trimming of TCR beta chains in a later analysis, and an independent cohort replicated the association.

A word on this clone: Its antigen is unknown.

The chain joins TRBV19 to TRBJ2-3; D gene uncertain. The TCR originated in a human donor in good health. Specimen: PBMCs. In nucleotides, the CDR3 is TGTGCCAGTAGTATAGAGGGCAGGCCAACAGATACGCAGTATTTT. This gives the protein CASSIEGRPTDTQYF.